This is a list of T cell receptor beta chains from one sample in a study of T cell repertoires in cytomegalovirus infection. TCRdb called the reads again in MiXCR, with one record for every CDR3 protein. The table includes approximately 500,000 distinct CDR3 sequences, 33% detected once. No antigens are known for them. Sequences were derived from cultured PBMCs, sampled from culture after CMV antigen stimulation. These receptors were obtained from a human donor in good health (CMV status not recorded). Some clones in this sample may be carry-over from other donors' samples. The conserved cysteine and the conserved F or W are not part of the CDR3 here. A D gene is named only where the DNA matches it firmly.

TRBJ2-7 . TRBV12-3/TRBV12-4 ASSPRRGVGEQY
TRBJ2-1 TRBD2 TRBV7-2 ASSTTGTSGSNEQF
TRBJ1-1 . TRBV6-2/TRBV6-3 ASSYSGANTEAF
TRBJ2-3 . TRBV7-2 ASSLLRGARDTQY
TRBJ2-7 TRBD2 TRBV27 ASGDSGSMLEQY
TRBJ2-5 TRBD1 TRBV6-2/TRBV6-3 ASSFDRGVETQY
TRBJ2-3 . TRBV27 ASSSLETPDTQY
TRBJ2-1 TRBD1 TRBV28 ASSDRGTGWGEQF
TRBJ1-1 TRBD1 TRBV6-6 ASSLNPGQGLTEAF
TRBJ2-7 . TRBV20-1 SARGNLIGTFPYEQY
TRBJ2-5 TRBD1 TRBV19 ASSTQGAGRETQY
TRBJ1-2 . TRBV20-1 SASPYT
TRBJ2-1 TRBD1 TRBV14 ASSLYRGYNEQF
TRBJ1-1 . TRBV7-3 ASSRGDPGESEAF
TRBJ2-5 TRBD2 TRBV11-2 ASSPRGVLAGAYQETQY
TRBJ2-7 TRBD1 TRBV7-2 ASSRTGGPLSEQY
TRBJ2-6 TRBD1 TRBV12-5 ASGLTLGQGSGANVLT
TRBJ2-1 TRBD2 TRBV12-3/TRBV12-4 ASTRTSGYNEQF
TRBJ2-1 . TRBV19 ASSISRYNEQF
TRBJ1-6 . TRBV6-6 ASSYSGVRALH
TRBJ2-5 . TRBV7-9 ASSSTLPGTQY
TRBJ2-7 . TRBV7-2 ASSPGLTYEQY
TRBJ1-2 TRBD1 TRBV25-1 ASSEAPGQGNYGYT
TRBJ1-5 TRBD1 TRBV7-2 ASSLAGGGQPQH
TRBJ2-2 TRBD1 TRBV19 ASMPGQAFTGELF
TRBJ1-1 . TRBV11-3 ASSFGGETEAF
TRBJ2-1 TRBD2 TRBV7-3 ASSLAGSVWNEQF
TRBJ2-3 TRBD2 TRBV7-3 ASSYTGLASDTQY
TRBJ2-5 TRBD1 TRBV6-1 ASRRTGGETQY
TRBJ1-2 . TRBV25-1 ASSVWGPRDSNYGYT
TRBJ2-1 . TRBV7-2 ASSWVGGRTFNEQF
TRBJ2-5 . TRBV7-8 ASSLGVGSGQETQY
TRBJ2-3 TRBD1 TRBV20-1 SADHRQGSLDTQY
TRBJ2-5 . TRBV12-3/TRBV12-4 ASSLTEGGTQY
TRBJ1-1 . TRBV11-1 ASSLGGAGAF
TRBJ2-3 TRBD2 TRBV4-1 ASSQDAGLGLRDTQY
TRBJ2-4 TRBD2 TRBV12-3/TRBV12-4 ASSRSGTFRGNIQY
TRBJ2-3 . TRBV10-3 AISGEDGDTQY
TRBJ2-1 . TRBV6-9 ASPHPGLQGREQF
TRBJ1-2 . TRBV28 ASSLPLRGEGYT
TRBJ2-2 TRBD2 TRBV9 ASSALATNTGELF
TRBJ1-1 TRBD1 TRBV4-1 ASSQIRQGLAF
TRBJ2-1 . TRBV5-1 ASSRQQGYNEQF
TRBJ1-2 . TRBV12-3/TRBV12-4 ASSLTAREAYGFT
TRBJ2-5 . TRBV11-2 ASSLDLHSQETQY
TRBJ1-4 TRBD1 TRBV7-2 ASSLETTGTTNEKLF
TRBJ1-3 . TRBV18 ASSPEGNTIY
TRBJ1-1 TRBD1 TRBV11-3 ASSPQQGLGLSEAF
TRBJ2-7 . TRBV7-2 ASSLGTTSGEQY
TRBJ2-1 . TRBV20-1 SAREVGDLYNEQF
TRBJ2-7 . TRBV7-2 ASSERLVRSYEQY
TRBJ1-1 TRBD1 TRBV6-1 ASSTPTGAYTEAF